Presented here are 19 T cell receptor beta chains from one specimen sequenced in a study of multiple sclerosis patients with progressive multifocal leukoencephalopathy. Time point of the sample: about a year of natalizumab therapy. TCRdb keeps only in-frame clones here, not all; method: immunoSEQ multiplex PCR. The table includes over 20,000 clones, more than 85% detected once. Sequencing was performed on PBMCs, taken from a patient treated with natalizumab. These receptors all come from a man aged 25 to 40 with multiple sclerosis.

CDR3 residues: CASSQEPLGGQPQHF. In DNA form, the CDR3 reads TGCGCCAGCAGCCAAGAGCCCCTCGGGGGGCAGCCCCAGCATTTT. This chain uses TRBV4-3 with TRBJ1-5; perhaps TRBD1 as D (5 bases). V was shortened by 0 bases and J by 7 bases, with 13 bases between the two germline ends. This CDR3 region has 15 residues. Germline V CDR1 and CDR2: LGHNA, YSLEER.

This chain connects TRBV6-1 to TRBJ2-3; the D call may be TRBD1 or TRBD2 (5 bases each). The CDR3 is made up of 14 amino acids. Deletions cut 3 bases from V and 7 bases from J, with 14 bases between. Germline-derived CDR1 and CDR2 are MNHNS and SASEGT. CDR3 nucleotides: TGTGCCAGCAGTGAGAAGGGGCGGGCCAATACGCAGTATTTT. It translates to CASSEKGRANTQYF.

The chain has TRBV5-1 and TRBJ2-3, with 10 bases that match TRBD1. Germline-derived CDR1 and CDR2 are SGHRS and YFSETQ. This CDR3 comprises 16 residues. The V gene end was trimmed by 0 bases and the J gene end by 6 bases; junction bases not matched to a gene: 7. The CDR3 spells CASSLGGQGIGDTQYF. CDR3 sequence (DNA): TGCGCCAGCAGCTTGGGGGGACAGGGGATAGGCGATACGCAGTATTTT.

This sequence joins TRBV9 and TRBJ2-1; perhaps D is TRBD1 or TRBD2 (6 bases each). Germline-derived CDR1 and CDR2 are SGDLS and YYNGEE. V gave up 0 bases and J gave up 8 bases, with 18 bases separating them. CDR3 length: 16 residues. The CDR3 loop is CASSVDNLGGLDEQFF. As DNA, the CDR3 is TGTGCCAGCAGCGTAGACAATTTGGGGGGCCTGGATGAGCAGTTCTTC.

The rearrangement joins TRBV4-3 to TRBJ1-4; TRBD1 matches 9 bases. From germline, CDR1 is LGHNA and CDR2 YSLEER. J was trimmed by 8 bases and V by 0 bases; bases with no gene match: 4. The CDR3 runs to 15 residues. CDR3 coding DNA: TGCGCCAGCAGCCAAGATAGGGACAGGGCAGAAAAACTGTTTTTT. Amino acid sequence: CASSQDRDRAEKLFF.

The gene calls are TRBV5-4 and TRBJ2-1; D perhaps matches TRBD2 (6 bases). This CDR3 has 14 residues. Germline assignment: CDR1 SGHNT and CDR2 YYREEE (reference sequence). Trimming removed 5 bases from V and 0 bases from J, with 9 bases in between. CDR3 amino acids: CASSSGSSYNEQFF. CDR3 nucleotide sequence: TGTGCCAGCAGTTCCGGGAGCTCCTACAATGAGCAGTTCTTC.

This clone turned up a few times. CDR3 nucleotides: TGCGCCAGCAGCTATCAGGGGGGTTGGGACGAGCAGTACTTC. This encodes CASSYQGGWDEQYF. The J gene is TRBJ2-7, the V gene TRBV5-1; D is possibly TRBD1 (7 bases). Germline V lookup: CDR1 SGHRS, CDR2 YFSETQ. This CDR3 contains 14 residues. Trimming pared 3 bases from V and 5 bases from J, leaving 15 bases between.

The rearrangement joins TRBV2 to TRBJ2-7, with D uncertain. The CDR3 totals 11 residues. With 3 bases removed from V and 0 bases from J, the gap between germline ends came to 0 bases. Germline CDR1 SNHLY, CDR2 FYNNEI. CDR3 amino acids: CASSDSYEQYF. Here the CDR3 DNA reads TGTGCCAGCAGTGACTCCTACGAGCAGTACTTC.

In nucleotides, the CDR3 is TGTGCCACCTCCGAAGCTAGATACAATGAGCAGTTCTTC. Protein sequence: CATSEARYNEQFF. J is TRBJ2-1 and V is TRBV19; D not resolved. The CDR3 length is 13 residues. In germline, CDR1 is LNHDA, CDR2 SQIVND (reference sequence). Trimming stripped 10 bases from V and 4 bases from J, with 14 bases between.

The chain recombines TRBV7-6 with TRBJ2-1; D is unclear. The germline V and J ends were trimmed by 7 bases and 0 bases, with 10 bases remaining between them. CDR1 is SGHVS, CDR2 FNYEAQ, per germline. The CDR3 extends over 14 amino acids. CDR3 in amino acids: CASTPISSYNEQFF. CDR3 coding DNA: TGTGCCAGCACCCCTATTAGCTCCTACAATGAGCAGTTCTTC.

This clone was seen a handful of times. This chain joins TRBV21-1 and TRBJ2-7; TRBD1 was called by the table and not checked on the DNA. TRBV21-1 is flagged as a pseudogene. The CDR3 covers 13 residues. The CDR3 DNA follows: TGTGCCACCCACCCCGGGACAGAATCCCAGCAGTACGTC. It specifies CATHPGTESQQYV.

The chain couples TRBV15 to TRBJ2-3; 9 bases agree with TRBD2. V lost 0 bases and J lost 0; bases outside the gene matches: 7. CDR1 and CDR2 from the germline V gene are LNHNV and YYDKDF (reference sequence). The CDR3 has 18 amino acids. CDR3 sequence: CATSREWASGTSTDTQYF. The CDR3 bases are TGTGCCACCAGCAGAGAATGGGCTAGCGGGACTAGCACAGATACGCAGTATTTT.

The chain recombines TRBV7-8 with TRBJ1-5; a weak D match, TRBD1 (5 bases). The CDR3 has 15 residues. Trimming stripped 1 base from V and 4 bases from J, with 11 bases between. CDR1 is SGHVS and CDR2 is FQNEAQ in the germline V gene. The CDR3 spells CASSLGGTSNQPQHF. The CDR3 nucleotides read TGTGCCAGCAGCTTAGGAGGGACCTCTAATCAGCCCCAGCATTTT.

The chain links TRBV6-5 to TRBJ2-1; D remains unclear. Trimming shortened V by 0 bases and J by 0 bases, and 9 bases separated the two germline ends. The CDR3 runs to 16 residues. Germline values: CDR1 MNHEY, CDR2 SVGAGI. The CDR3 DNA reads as TGTGCCAGCAGTTACTCCGGCTTCAGCTCCTACAATGAGCAGTTCTTC. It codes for CASSYSGFSSYNEQFF.

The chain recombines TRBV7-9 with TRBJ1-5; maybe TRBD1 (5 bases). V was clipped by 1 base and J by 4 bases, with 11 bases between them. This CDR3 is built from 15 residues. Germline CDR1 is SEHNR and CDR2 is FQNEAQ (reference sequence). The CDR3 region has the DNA TGTGCCAGCAGCTTAGGTACCGGGGGTAATCAGCCCCAGCATTTT. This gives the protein CASSLGTGGNQPQHF.

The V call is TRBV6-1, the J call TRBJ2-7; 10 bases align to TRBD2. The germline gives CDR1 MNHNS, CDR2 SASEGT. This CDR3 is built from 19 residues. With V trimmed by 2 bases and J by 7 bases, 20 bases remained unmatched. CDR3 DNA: TGTGCCAGCAGTGAATTACCGTGGCCCGAGCGGGAGGGCCAAGAAGAGCAGTACTTC. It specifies CASSELPWPEREGQEEQYF.

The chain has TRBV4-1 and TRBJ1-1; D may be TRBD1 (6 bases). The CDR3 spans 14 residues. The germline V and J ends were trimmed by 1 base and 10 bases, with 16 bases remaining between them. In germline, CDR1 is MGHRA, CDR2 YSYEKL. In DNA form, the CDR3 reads TGCGCCAGCAGCCAAGCCGACGGGGGCTTTGGAGCTTTCTTT. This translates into CASSQADGGFGAFF.

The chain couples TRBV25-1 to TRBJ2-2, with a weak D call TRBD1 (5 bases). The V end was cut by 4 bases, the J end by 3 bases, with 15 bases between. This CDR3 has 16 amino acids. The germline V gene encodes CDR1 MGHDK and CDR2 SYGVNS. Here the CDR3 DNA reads TGTGCCAGCAGTGCCCAGGGCCTACTTTACACCGGGGAGCTGTTTTTT. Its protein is CASSAQGLLYTGELFF.

This CDR3 is CAWSPTGSEQYV. The CDR3 DNA follows: TGTGCCTGGAGTCCCACAGGAAGCGAGCAGTACGTC. The V gene is TRBV30, the J gene TRBJ2-7, with TRBD1 as a possible D gene (5 bases). The CDR3 spans 12 residues. The germline V gene encodes CDR1 GTSNPN and CDR2 SVGIG (reference sequence). V dropped 2 bases and J dropped 6 bases, with 11 bases sitting between them.